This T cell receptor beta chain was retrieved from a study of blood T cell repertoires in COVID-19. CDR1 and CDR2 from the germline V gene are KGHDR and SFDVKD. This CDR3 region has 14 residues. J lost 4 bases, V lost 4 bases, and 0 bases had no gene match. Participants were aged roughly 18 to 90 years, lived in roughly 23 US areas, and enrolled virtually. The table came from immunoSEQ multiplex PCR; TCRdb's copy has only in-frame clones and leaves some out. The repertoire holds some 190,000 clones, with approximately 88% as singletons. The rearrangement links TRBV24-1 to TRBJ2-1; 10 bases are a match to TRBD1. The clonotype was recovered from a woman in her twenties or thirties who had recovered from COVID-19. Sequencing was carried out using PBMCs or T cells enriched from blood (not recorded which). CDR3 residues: CATSEGQGYNEQFF. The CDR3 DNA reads TGTGCCACCAGTGAGGGACAGGGGTACAATGAGCAGTTCTTC.